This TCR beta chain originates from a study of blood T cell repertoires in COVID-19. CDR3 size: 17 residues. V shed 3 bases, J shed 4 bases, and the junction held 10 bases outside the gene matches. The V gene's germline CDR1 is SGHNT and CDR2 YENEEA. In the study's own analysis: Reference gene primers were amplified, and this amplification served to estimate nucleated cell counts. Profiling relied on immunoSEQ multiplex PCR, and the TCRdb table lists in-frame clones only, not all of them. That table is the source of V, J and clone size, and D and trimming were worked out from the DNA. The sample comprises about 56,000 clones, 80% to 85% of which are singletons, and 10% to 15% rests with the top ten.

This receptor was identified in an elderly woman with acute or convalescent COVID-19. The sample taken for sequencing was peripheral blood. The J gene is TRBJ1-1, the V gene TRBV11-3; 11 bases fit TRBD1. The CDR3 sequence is CASSFMSSGTGGTEAFF. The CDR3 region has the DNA TGTGCCAGCAGCTTTATGAGCTCCGGGACAGGGGGCACTGAAGCTTTCTTT.